A single sample gave rise to the 6 T cell receptor beta chains below, sequenced in a study of identical twins. TCRdb called the 5' RACE reads again in MiXCR, with one record for every CDR3 protein. The sample has around 220,000 distinct CDR3 sequences; about 10% are singletons. Sequencing was done on a sample of memory T cells sorted from blood. These receptors were collected from a man aged 45 to 65 in good health.

This clonotype was detected only a few times. V and J are TRBV5-1 and TRBJ1-1; D remains ambiguous. Between the trimmed V and J ends, which lost 2 bases and 5 bases, there was a span of 13 bases. This CDR3 region has 14 residues. Germline CDR1 reads SGHRS; CDR2 reads YFSETQ. CDR3 region: CASSFGELRTEAFF. In nucleotides, the CDR3 is TGCGCCAGCAGCTTTGGGGAATTGAGGACTGAAGCTTTCTTT. The full variable domain, completed using reference TRBV5-1 and TRBJ1-1, is KAGVTQTPRYLIKTRGQQVTLSCSPISGHRSVSWYQQTPGQGLQFLFEYFSETQRNKGNFPGRFSGRQFSNSRSEMNVSTLELGDSALYLCASSFGELRTEAFFGQGTRLTVV.

The table lists this clonotype with many counts. J is TRBJ1-5 and V is TRBV3-1; D gene ambiguous. V gave up 1 base and J gave up 6 bases, with 4 bases separating them. The germline V gene encodes CDR1 LGHDT and CDR2 YNNKEL (reference sequence). The CDR3 contains 12 residues. This chain's CDR3 is CASSQGFQPQHF. The CDR3, as DNA: TGTGCCAGCAGCCAAGGATTTCAGCCCCAGCATTTT.

At least ten counts were recorded for this clonotype. V is TRBV3-1 and J is TRBJ2-1, with D unresolved. The CDR3 contains 14 residues. Germline CDR1 and CDR2: LGHDT and YNNKEL (reference sequence). With 3 bases removed from V and 4 bases from J, the gap between germline ends came to 10 bases. The CDR3, as DNA: TGTGCCAGCAGCCAGAGTTCGGTTTACAATGAGCAGTTCTTC. Translation gives CASSQSSVYNEQFF.

V is TRBV7-2 and J is TRBJ2-5; no definite D call. Trimming took off 0 bases at V and 5 bases at J, with 10 bases between the two ends. Germline lookup yields CDR1 SGHTA and CDR2 FQGNSA. This CDR3 spans 14 amino acids. CDR3 protein: CASSLASRAETQYF. CDR3 sequence (DNA): TGTGCCAGCAGCTTAGCGTCACGTGCGGAGACCCAGTACTTC.

In this sample, this clonotype turned up a few times. This sequence joins TRBV7-2 and TRBJ2-7, with D perhaps TRBD1 or TRBD2 (5 bases each). Per the germline V gene, CDR1 is SGHTA and CDR2 is FQGNSA. The CDR3 runs to 15 residues. Trimming took off 6 bases at V and 1 base at J, with 16 bases between the two ends. For the CDR3, the DNA is TGTGCCAGCAGACTCGGGGCCTTGAGTTCCTACGAGCAGTACTTC. Translation gives CASRLGALSSYEQYF.

This clonotype was counted at least ten times. The chain is built from TRBV14 and TRBJ2-5, with 9 bases matching TRBD2. Trimming removed 0 bases from V and 4 bases from J; junction bases left unmatched: 9. The CDR3 length is 17 residues. The germline V gene encodes CDR1 SGHDN and CDR2 FVKESK. CDR3 protein: CASSQDRLAGAAETQYF. The CDR3, as DNA: TGTGCCAGCAGCCAAGATCGTTTAGCGGGAGCGGCAGAGACCCAGTACTTC.